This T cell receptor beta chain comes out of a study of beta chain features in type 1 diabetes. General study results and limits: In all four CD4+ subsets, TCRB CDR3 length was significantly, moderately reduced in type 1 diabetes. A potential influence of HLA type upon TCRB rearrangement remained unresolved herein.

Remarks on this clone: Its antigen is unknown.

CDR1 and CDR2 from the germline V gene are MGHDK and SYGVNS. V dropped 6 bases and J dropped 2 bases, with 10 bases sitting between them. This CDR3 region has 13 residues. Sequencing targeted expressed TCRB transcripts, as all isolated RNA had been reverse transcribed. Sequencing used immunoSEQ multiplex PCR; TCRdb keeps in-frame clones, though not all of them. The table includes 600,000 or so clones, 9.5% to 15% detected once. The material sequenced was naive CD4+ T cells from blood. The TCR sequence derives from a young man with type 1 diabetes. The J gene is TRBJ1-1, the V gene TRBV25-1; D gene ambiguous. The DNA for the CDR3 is TGTGCCAGCAGCTGGGGTTCCAACACTGAAGCTTTCTTT. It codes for CASSWGSNTEAFF. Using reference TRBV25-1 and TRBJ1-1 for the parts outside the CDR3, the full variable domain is EADIYQTPRYLVIGTGKKITLECSQTMGHDKMYWYQQDPGMELHLIHYSYGVNSTEKGDLSSESTVSRIRTEHFPLTLESARPSHTSQYLCASSWGSNTEAFFGQGTRLTVV.